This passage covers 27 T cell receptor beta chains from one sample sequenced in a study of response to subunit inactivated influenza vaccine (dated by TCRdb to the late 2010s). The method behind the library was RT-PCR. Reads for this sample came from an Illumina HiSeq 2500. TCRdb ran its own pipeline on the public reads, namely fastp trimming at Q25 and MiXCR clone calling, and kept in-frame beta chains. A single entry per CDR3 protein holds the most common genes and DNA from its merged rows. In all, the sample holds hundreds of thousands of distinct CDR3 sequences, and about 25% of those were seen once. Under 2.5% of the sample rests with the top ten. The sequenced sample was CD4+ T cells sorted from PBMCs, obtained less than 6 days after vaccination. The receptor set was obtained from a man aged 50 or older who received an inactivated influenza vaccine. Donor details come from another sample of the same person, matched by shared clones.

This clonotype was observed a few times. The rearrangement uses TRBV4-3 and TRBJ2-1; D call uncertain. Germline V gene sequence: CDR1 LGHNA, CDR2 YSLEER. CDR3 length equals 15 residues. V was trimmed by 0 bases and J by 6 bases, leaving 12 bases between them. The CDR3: CASSQEYTRGNEQFF. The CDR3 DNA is TGCGCCAGCAGCCAAGAATACACTCGCGGCAATGAGCAGTTCTTC.

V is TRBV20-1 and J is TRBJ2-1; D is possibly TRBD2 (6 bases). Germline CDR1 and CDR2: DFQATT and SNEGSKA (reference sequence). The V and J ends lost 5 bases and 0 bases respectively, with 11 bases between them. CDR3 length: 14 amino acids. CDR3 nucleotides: TGCAGTGCTGGGGACTCCCCCTCCTACAATGAGCAGTTCTTC. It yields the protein CSAGDSPSYNEQFF.

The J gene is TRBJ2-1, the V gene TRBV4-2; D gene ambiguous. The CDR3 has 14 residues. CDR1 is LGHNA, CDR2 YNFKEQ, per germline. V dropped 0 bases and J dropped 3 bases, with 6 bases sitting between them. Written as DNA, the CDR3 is TGTGCCAGCAGCCAAGAAAAAGTCTACAATGAGCAGTTCTTC. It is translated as CASSQEKVYNEQFF.

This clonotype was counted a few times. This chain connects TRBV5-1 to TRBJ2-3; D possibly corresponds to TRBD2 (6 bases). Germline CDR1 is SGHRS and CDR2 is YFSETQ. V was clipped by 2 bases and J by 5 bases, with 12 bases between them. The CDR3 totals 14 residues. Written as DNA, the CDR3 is TGCGCCAGCAGCTTTAGCACTAGCCGAGATACGCAGTATTTT. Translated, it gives CASSFSTSRDTQYF.

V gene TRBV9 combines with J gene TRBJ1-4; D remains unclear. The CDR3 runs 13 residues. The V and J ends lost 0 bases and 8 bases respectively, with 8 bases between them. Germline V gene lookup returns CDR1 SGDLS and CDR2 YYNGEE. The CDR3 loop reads CASSVVEGEKLFF. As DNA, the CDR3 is TGTGCCAGCAGCGTAGTCGAAGGAGAAAAACTGTTTTTT.

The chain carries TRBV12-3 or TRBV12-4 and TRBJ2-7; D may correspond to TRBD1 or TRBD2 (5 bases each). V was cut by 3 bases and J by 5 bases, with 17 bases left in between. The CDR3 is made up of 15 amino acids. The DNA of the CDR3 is TGTGCCAGCAGTTTTCGGGGCAGGGTCGGTGACGAGCAGTACTTC. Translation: CASSFRGRVGDEQYF.

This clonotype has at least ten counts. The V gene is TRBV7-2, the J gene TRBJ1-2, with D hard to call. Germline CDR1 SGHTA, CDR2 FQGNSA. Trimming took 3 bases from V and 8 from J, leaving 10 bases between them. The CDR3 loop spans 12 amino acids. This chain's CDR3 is CASSLGLGGYTF. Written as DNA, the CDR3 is TGTGCCAGCAGCTTGGGCCTGGGAGGCTACACCTTC.

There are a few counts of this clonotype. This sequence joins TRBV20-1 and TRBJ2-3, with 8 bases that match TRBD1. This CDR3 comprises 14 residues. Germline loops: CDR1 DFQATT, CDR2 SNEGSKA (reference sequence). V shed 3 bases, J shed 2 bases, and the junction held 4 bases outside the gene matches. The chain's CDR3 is CSARRTGSTDTQYF. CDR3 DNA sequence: TGCAGTGCTAGGAGGACAGGGTCCACAGATACGCAGTATTTT.

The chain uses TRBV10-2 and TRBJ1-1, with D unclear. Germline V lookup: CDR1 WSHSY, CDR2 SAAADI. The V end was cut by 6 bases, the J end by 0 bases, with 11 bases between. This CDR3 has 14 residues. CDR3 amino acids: CASRSGPVNTEAFF. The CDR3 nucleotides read TGCGCCAGCAGATCCGGGCCAGTGAACACTGAAGCTTTCTTT.

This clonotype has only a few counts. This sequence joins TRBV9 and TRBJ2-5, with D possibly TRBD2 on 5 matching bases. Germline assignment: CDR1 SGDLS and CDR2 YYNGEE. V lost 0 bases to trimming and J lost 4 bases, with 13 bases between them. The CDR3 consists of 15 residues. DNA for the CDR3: TGTGCCAGCAGCGTAGGAGGGAATACCCGAGAGACCCAGTACTTC. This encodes CASSVGGNTRETQYF.

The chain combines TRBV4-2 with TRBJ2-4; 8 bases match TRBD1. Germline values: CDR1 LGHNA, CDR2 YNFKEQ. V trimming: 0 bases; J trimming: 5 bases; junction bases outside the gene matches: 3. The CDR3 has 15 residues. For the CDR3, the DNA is TGTGCCAGCAGCCAAGAAATGACAGGGGAAAACATTCAGTACTTC. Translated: CASSQEMTGENIQYF.

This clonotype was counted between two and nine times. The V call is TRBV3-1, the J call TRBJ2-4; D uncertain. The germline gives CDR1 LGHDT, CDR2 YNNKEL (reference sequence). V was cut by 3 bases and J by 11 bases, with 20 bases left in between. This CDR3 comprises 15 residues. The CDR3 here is CASSHSVQSPNVQYF. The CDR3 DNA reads TGTGCCAGCAGCCACTCCGTTCAGTCGCCGAATGTTCAGTACTTC.

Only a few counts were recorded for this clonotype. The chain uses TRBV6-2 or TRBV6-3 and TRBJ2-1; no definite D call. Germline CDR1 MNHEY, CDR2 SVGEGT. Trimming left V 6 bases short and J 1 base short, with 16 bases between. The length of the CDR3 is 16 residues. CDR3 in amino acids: CASSRVGMGSYNEQFF. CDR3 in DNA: TGTGCCAGCAGCCGCGTGGGAATGGGGTCCTACAATGAGCAGTTCTTC.

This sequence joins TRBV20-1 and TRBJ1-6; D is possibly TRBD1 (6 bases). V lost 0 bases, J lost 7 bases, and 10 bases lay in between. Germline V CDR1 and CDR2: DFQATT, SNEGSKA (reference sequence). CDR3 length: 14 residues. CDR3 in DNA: TGCAGTGCTAGAGAAGGGGGACCCAATTCACCCCTCCACTTT. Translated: CSAREGGPNSPLHF.

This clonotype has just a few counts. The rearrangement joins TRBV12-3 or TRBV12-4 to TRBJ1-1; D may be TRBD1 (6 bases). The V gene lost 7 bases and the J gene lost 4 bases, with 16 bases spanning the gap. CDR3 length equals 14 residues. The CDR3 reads CASKRNRDGTEAFF. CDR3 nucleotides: TGTGCCAGCAAAAGAAACAGGGATGGCACTGAAGCTTTCTTT.

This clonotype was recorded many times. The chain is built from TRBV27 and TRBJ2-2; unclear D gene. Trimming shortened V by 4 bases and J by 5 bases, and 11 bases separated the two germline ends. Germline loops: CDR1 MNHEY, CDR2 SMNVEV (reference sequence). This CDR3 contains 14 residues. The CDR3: CASSYQTYTGELFF. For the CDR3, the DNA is TGTGCCAGCAGTTATCAAACATATACCGGGGAGCTGTTTTTT.

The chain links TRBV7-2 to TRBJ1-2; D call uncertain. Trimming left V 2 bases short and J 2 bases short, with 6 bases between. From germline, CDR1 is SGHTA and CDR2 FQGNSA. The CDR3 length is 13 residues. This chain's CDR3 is CASSLNKNYGYTF. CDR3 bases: TGTGCCAGCAGCTTAAACAAGAACTATGGCTACACCTTC.

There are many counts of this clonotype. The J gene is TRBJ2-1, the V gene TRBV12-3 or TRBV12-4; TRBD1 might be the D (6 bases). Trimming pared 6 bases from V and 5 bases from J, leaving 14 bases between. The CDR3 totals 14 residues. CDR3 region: CASRPGTGHNEQFF. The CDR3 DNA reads TGTGCCAGCAGGCCCGGCACAGGGCACAATGAGCAGTTCTTC.

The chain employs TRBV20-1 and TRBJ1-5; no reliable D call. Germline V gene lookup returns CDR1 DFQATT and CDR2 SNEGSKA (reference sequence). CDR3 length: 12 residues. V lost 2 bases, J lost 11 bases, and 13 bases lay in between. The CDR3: CSARTASSAQHF. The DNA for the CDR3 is TGCAGTGCTAGAACGGCGTCATCGGCCCAGCATTTT.

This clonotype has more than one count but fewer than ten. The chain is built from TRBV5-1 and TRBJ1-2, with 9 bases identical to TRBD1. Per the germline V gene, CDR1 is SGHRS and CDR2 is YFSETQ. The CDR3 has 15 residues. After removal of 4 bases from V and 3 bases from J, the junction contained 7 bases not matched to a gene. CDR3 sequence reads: CASSPSGTGHYGYTF. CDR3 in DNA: TGCGCCAGCAGCCCATCCGGGACAGGGCACTATGGCTACACCTTC.

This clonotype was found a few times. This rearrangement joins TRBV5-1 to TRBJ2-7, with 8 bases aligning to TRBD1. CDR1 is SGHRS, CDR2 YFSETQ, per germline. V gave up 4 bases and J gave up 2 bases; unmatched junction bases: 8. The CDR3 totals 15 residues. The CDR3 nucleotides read TGCGCCAGCAGCCGACAGGGGATCGGGACCTACGAGCAGTACTTC. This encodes CASSRQGIGTYEQYF.

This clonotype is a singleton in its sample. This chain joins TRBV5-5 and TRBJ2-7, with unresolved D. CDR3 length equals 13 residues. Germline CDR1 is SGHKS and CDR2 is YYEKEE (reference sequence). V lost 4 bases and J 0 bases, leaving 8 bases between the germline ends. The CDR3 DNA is TGTGCCAGCAGCCAGACCCACTCCTACGAGCAGTACTTC. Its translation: CASSQTHSYEQYF.

The CDR3: CASSVYGNTYNEQFF. The CDR3 DNA reads TGTGCCAGCAGCGTCTACGGGAATACCTACAATGAGCAGTTCTTC. This chain uses TRBV12-3 or TRBV12-4 with TRBJ2-1; D may be TRBD2 (5 bases). Trimming cost V 6 bases and J 2 bases, with 14 bases left between them. There are 15 residues in the CDR3.

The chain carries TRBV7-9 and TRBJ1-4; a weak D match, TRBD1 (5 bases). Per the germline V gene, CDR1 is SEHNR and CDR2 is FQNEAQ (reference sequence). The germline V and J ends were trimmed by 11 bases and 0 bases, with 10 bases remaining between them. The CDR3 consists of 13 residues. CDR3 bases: TGTGCCGTTACAGGAGCAACTAATGAAAAACTGTTTTTT. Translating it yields CAVTGATNEKLFF.

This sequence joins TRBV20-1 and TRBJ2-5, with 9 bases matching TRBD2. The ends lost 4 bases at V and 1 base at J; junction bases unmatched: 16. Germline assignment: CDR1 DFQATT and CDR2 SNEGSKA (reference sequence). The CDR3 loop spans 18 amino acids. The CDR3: CSATQPFLAGAFQETQYF. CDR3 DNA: TGCAGTGCTACCCAGCCCTTCTTAGCGGGGGCTTTCCAAGAGACCCAGTACTTC.

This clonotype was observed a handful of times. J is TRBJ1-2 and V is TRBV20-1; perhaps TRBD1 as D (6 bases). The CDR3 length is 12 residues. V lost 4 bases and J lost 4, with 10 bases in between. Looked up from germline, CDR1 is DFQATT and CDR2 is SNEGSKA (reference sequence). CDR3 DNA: TGCAGTGCTAAAGAAGGGGGCTATGGCTACACCTTC. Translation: CSAKEGGYGYTF.

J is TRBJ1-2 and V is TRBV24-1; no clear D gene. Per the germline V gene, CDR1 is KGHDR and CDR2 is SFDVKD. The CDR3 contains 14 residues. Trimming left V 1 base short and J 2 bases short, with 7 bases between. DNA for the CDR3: TGTGCCACCAGTGATTTCCCAAAGAACTATGGCTACACCTTC. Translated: CATSDFPKNYGYTF.